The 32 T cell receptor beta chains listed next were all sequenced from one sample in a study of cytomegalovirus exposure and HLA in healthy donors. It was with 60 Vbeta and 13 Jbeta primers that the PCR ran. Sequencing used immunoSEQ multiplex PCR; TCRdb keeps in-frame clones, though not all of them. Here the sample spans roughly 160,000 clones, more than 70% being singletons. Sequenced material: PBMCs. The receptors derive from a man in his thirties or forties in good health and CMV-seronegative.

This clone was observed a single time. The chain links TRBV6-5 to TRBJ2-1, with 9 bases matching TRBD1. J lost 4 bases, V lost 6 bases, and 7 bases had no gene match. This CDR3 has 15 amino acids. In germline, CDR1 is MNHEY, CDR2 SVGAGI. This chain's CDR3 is CASRTGTGLYNEQFF. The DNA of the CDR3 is TGTGCCAGCAGGACCGGGACAGGGCTTTACAATGAGCAGTTCTTC.

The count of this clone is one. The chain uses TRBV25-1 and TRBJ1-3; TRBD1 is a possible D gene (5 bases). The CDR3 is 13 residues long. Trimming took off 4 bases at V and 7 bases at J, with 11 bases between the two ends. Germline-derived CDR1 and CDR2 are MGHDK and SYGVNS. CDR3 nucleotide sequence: TGTGCCAGCAGTGCTAGGGGTAGCAACACCATATATTTT. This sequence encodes CASSARGSNTIYF. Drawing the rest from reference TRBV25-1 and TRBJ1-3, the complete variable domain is EADIYQTPRYLVIGTGKKITLECSQTMGHDKMYWYQQDPGMELHLIHYSYGVNSTEKGDLSSESTVSRIRTEHFPLTLESARPSHTSQYLCASSARGSNTIYFGEGSWLTVV.

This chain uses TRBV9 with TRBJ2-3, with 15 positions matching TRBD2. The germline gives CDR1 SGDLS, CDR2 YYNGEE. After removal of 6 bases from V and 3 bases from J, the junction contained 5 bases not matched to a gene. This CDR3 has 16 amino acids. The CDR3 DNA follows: TGTGCCAGCACCCGGACTAGCGGGAGGGGAACAGATACGCAGTATTTT. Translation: CASTRTSGRGTDTQYF.

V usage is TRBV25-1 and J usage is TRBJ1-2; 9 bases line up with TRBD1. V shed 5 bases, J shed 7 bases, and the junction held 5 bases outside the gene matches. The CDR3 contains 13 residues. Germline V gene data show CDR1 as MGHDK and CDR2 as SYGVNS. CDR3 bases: TGTGCCAGCAGTCCCGGGACAGGGTTTGGCTACACCTTC. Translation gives CASSPGTGFGYTF.

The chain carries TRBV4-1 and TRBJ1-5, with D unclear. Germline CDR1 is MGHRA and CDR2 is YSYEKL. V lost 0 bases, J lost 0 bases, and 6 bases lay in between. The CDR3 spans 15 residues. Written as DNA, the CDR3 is TGCGCCAGCAGCCAAGAAGGGAGTAGCAATCAGCCCCAGCATTTT. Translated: CASSQEGSSNQPQHF.

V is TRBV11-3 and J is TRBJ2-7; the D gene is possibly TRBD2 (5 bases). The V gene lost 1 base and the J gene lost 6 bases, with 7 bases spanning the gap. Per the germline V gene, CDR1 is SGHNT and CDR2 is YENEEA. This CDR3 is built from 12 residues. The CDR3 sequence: CASSLVAGEQYF. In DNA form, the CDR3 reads TGTGCCAGCAGCTTAGTGGCGGGCGAGCAGTACTTC.

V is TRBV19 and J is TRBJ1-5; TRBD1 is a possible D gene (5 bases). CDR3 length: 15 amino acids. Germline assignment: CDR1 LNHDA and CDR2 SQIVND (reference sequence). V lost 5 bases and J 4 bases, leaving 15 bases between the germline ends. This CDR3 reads CASSSNTGGNQPQHF. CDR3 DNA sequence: TGTGCCAGTAGTTCCAACACCGGGGGGAATCAGCCCCAGCATTTT. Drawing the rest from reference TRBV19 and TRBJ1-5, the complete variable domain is DGGITQSPKYLFRKEGQNVTLSCEQNLNHDAMYWYRQDPGQGLRLIYYSQIVNDFQKGDIAEGYSVSREKKESFPLTVTSAQKNPTAFYLCASSSNTGGNQPQHFGDGTRLSIL.

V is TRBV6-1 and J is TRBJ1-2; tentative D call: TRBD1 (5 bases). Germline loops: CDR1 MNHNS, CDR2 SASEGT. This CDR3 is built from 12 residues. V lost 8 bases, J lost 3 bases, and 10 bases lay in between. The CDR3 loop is CASSIGDYGYTF. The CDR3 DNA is TGTGCCAGCTCAATAGGGGACTATGGCTACACCTTC.

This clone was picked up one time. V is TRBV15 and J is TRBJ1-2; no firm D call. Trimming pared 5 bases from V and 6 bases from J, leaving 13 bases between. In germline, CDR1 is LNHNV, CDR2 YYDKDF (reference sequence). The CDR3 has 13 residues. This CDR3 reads CATSPAGVDGYTF. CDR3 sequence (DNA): TGTGCCACCAGCCCCGCAGGCGTTGATGGCTACACCTTC.

This CDR3 reads CASSLEGDEQFF. The CDR3 nucleotides are TGTGCCAGCAGCTTAGAAGGGGATGAGCAGTTCTTC. This rearrangement joins TRBV7-6 to TRBJ2-1, with D possibly TRBD1 on 5 matching bases. The CDR3 has 12 amino acids. CDR1 is SGHVS, CDR2 FNYEAQ, per germline. Trimming left V 1 base short and J 8 bases short, with 6 bases between. The full variable domain, in which reference TRBV7-6 and TRBJ2-1 provide the parts outside the CDR3, is GAGVSQSPRYKVTKRGQDVALRCDPISGHVSLYWYRQALGQGPEFLTYFNYEAQQDKSGLPNDRFSAERPEGSISTLTIQRTEQRDSAMYRCASSLEGDEQFFGPGTRLTVL.

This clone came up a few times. CDR3 region: CASLEQGGTDTQYF. CDR3 bases: TGTGCCAGCCTAGAACAGGGAGGCACAGATACGCAGTATTTT. The genes are TRBV6-1 and TRBJ2-3, with a weak D call TRBD1 (6 bases). Germline CDR1 reads MNHNS; CDR2 reads SASEGT. Trimming stripped 8 bases from V and 1 base from J, with 13 bases between. The CDR3 loop spans 14 amino acids.

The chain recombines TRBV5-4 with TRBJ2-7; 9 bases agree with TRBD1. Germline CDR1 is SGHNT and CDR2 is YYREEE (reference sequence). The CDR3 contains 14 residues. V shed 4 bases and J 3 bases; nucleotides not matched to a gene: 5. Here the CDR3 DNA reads TGTGCCAGCAGCGCCCCGACAGGGGGCTACGAGCAGTACTTC. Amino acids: CASSAPTGGYEQYF.

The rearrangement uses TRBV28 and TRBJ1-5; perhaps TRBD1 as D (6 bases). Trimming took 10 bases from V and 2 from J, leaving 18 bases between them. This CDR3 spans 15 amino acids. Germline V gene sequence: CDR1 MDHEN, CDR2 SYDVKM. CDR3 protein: CATRGGIQGNQPQHF. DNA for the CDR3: TGTGCCACTAGGGGGGGAATTCAGGGCAATCAGCCCCAGCATTTT.

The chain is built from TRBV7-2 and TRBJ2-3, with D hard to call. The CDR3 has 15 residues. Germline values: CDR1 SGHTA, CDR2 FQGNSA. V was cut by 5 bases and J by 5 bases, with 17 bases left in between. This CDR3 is CASSKKRHQLDTQYF. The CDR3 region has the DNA TGTGCCAGCAGCAAAAAGAGACACCAACTAGATACGCAGTATTTT.

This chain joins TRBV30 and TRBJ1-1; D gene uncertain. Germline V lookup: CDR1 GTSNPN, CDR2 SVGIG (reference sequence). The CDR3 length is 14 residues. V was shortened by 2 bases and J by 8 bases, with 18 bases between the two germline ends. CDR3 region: CAWSPPSPGGEAFF. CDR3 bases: TGTGCCTGGAGTCCCCCTAGTCCCGGAGGGGAAGCTTTCTTT.

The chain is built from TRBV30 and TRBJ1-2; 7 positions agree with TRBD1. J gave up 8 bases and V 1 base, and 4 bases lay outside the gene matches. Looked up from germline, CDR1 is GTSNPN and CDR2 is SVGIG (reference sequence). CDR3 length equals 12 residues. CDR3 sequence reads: CAWSEDREGYTF. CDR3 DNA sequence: TGTGCCTGGAGTGAAGACAGGGAAGGCTACACCTTC.

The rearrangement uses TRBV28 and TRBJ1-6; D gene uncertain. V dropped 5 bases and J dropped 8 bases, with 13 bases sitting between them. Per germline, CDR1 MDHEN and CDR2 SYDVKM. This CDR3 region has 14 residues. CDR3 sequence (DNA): TGTGCCAGCAGTGTACGGGTCGGCCATTCACCCCTCCACTTT. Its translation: CASSVRVGHSPLHF.

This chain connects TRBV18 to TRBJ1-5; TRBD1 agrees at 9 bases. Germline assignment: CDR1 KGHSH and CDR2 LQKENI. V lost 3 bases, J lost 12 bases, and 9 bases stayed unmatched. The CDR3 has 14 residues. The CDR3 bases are TGTGCCAGCTCACCGGACAGGGGTCTCTCCCTCCAGCATTTT. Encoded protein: CASSPDRGLSLQHF.

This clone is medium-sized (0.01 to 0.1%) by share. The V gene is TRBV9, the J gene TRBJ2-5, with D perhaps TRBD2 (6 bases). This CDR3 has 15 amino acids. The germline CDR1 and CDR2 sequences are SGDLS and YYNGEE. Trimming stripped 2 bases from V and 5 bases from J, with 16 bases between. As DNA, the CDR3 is TGTGCCAGCAGCGTGGGCAACGGGAGAATCGAGACCCAGTACTTC. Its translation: CASSVGNGRIETQYF.

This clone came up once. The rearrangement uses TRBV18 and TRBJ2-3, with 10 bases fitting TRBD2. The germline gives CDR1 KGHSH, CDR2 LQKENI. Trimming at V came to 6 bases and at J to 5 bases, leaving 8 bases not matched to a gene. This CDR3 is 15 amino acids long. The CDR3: CASSQAGGLIDTQYF. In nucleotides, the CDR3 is TGTGCCAGCTCCCAAGCGGGGGGGCTTATAGATACGCAGTATTTT.

The CDR3 nucleotides read TGTGCCAGCAGTTACACAGGGTCGAGCAATCAGCCCCAGCATTTT. Protein: CASSYTGSSNQPQHF. J is TRBJ1-5 and V is TRBV6-5; possibly TRBD1 for D (6 bases). Trimming cost V 2 bases and J 1 base, with 9 bases left between them. This CDR3 has 15 residues. Looked up from germline, CDR1 is MNHEY and CDR2 is SVGAGI.

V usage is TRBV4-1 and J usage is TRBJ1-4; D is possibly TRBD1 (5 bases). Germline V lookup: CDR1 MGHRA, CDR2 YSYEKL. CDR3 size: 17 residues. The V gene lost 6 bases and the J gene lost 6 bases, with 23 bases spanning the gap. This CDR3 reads CASRREAVRGPDEKLFF. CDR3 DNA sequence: TGCGCCAGCAGGCGAGAAGCCGTGCGGGGACCTGATGAAAAACTGTTTTTT.

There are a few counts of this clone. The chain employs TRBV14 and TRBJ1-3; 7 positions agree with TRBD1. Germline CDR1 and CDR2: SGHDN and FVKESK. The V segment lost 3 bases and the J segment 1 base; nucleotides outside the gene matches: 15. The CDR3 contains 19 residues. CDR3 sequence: CASSQRGLRQGGSGNTIYF. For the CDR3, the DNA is TGTGCCAGCAGCCAGAGAGGACTTCGACAGGGAGGTTCTGGAAACACCATATATTTT.

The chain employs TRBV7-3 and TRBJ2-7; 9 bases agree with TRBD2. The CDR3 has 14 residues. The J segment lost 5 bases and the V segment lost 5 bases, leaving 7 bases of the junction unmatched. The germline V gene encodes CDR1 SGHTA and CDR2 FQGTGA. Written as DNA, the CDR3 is TGTGCCAGCAGCCCGGGACTAGCTCGGCACGAGCAGTACTTC. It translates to CASSPGLARHEQYF.

The CDR3 DNA reads TGTGCCAGCAGCTTAGTTCCCCCGTTCGGGGGGGCGAAAGTTACCGGGGAGCTGTTTTTT. Amino acid sequence: CASSLVPPFGGAKVTGELFF. The genes are TRBV7-6 and TRBJ2-2; 8 nucleotides agree with TRBD2. CDR1 SGHVS and CDR2 FNYEAQ come from the germline V gene. V shed 1 base, J shed 5 bases, and the junction held 18 bases outside the gene matches. The CDR3 is made up of 20 amino acids.

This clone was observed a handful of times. In DNA, the CDR3 is TGTGCCAGCGCGGACAGGGTCTATAATTCACCCCTCCACTTT. Encoded protein: CASADRVYNSPLHF. The rearrangement uses TRBV6-5 and TRBJ1-6, with 8 bases fitting TRBD1. This CDR3 is built from 14 residues. The V and J ends lost 8 bases and 3 bases, in that order; junction bases with no gene match: 3. Germline CDR1 MNHEY, CDR2 SVGAGI.

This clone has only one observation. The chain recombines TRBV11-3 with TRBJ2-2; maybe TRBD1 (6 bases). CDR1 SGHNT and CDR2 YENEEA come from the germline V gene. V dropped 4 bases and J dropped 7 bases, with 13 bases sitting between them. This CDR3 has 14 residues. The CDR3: CASSYGTLDGELFF. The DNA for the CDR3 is TGTGCCAGCAGCTACGGGACACTCGACGGGGAGCTGTTTTTT.

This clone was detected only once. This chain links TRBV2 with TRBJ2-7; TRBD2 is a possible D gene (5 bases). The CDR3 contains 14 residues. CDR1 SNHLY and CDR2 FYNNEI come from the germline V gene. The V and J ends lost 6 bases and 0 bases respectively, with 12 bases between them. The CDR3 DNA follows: TGTGCCAGCAGCTACTGGGAGAGCTCCTACGAGCAGTACTTC. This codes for CASSYWESSYEQYF. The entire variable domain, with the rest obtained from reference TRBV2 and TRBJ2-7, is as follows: EPEVTQTPSHQVTQMGQEVILRCVPISNHLYFYWYRQILGQKVEFLVSFYNNEISEKSEIFDDQFSVERPDGSNFTLKIRSTKLEDSAMYFCASSYWESSYEQYFGPGTRLTVT.

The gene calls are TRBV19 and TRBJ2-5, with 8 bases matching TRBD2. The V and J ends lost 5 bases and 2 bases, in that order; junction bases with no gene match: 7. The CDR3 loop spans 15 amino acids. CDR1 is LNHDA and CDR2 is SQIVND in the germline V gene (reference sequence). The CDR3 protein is CASSSWGLGQETQYF. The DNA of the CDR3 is TGTGCCAGTAGTTCCTGGGGACTAGGACAAGAGACCCAGTACTTC.

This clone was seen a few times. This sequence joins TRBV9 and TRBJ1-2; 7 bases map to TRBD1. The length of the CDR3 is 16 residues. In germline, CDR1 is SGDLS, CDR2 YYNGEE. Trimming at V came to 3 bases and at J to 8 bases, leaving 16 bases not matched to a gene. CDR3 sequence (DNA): TGTGCCAGCAGCGAGACTCCCGGCAAGGGGGCGGTAGGCTACACCTTC. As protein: CASSETPGKGAVGYTF.

DNA of the CDR3: TGTGCCATCAGCCTAAAACCGACAGGTCAAGAGACCCAGTACTTC. Amino acids: CAISLKPTGQETQYF. This rearrangement joins TRBV10-3 to TRBJ2-5, with D maybe TRBD1 (6 bases). The CDR3 covers 15 residues. V was shortened by 6 bases and J by 2 bases, with 16 bases between the two germline ends. The germline V gene encodes CDR1 ENHRY and CDR2 SYGVKD.

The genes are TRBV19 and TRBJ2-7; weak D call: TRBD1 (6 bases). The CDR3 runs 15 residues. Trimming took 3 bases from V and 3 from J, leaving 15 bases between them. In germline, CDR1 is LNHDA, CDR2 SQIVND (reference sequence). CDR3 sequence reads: CASSITQGSRYEQYF. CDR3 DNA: TGTGCCAGTAGTATCACACAGGGTTCCCGCTACGAGCAGTACTTC.